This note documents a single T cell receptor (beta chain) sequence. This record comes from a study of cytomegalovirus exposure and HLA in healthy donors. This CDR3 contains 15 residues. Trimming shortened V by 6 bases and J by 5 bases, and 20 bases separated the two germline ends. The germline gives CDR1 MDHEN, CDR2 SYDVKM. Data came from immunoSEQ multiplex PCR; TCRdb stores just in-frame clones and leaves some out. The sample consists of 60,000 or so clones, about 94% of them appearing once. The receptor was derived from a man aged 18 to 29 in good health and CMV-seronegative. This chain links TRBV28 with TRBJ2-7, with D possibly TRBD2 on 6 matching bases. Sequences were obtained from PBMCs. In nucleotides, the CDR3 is TGTGCCAGCAGGCCGTGGCCCCTATGGGAGGACGAGCAGTACTTC. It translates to CASRPWPLWEDEQYF.